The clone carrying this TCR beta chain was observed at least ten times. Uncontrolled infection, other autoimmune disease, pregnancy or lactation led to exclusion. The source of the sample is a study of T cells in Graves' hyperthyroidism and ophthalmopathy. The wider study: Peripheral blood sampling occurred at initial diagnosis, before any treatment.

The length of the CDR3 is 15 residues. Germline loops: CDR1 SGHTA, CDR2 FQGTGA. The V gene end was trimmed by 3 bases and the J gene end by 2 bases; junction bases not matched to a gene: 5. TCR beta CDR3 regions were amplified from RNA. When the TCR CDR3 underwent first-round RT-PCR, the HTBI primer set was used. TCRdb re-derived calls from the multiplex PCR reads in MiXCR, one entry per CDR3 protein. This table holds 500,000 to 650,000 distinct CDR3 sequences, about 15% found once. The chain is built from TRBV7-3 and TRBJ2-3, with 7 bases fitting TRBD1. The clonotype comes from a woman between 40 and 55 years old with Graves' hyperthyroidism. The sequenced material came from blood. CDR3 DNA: TGTGCCAGCAGCTTGAAAGGGGGCCCCACAGATACGCAGTATTTT. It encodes CASSLKGGPTDTQYF.